This entry is about one T cell receptor (beta chain). The sample originates from a study of blood T cell repertoires in COVID-19. Study information: There were acute and convalescent COVID-19 samples, and they came from the United States, Italy and Spain. The analysed material was cDNA or gDNA that came from T cells, B-cell-depleted T cells, or PBMCs.

Germline loops: CDR1 SQVTM, CDR2 ANQGSEA. V shed 6 bases, J shed 9 bases, and the junction held 8 bases outside the gene matches. The CDR3 is 13 amino acids. Source study methods: Estimated nucleated cell counts came from reference gene primer amplification. Profiled with immunoSEQ multiplex PCR; TCRdb holds only in-frame clones, not every one. The DNA gave D and trimming, while V, J and clone size come from that table. This table holds about 87,000 clones, roughly nine tenths found once. The source is a woman older than 75 with active COVID-19. The gene calls are TRBV29-1 and TRBJ2-1; 10 bases fit TRBD2. What was sequenced was peripheral blood. CDR3: CSVGSGRASEQFF. The CDR3 DNA reads as TGCAGCGTGGGGAGCGGGAGGGCTAGTGAGCAGTTCTTC.